The 21 T cell receptor beta chains below all came from one sample that was sequenced in a study of shared clonotypes between healthy human individuals. TCRdb's table, derived via immunoSEQ multiplex PCR, lists solely in-frame clones and lacks some. Of approximately 980,000 clones in the sample, approximately 76% were seen once. Specimen: memory CD4+ T cells sorted from blood. The subset: CD45RA-negative fraction. These receptors were collected from a man aged 18-30 years in good health.

The rearrangement links TRBV4-2 to TRBJ1-5; D might be TRBD1 (6 bases). The ends were cut back, 7 bases at V and 0 bases at J, with 16 bases in the middle. Germline CDR1 is LGHNA and CDR2 is YNFKEQ. The CDR3 sequence is 16 residues long. The CDR3 DNA reads TGTGCCAGCACCCGGGGGGGCACAAATAGCAATCAGCCCCAGCATTTT. Protein product: CASTRGGTNSNQPQHF.

The J gene is TRBJ2-1, the V gene TRBV4-1; TRBD2 aligns across 10 bases. The CDR3 is made up of 15 amino acids. The V and J ends lost 5 bases and 6 bases, in that order; junction bases with no gene match: 7. CDR1 MGHRA and CDR2 YSYEKL come from the germline V gene. In DNA form, the CDR3 reads TGCGCCAGCAGCATCCCGGGACTAGCGAGCAATGAGCAGTTCTTC. Its protein product is CASSIPGLASNEQFF.

CDR3 coding DNA: TGTGCCAGCAGCTCCAACCTTGGCGGCTATGGCTACACCTTC. Residues: CASSSNLGGYGYTF. The rearrangement uses TRBV5-5 and TRBJ1-2; D is ambiguous. Germline loops: CDR1 SGHKS, CDR2 YYEKEE (reference sequence). This CDR3 comprises 14 residues. V dropped 3 bases and J dropped 4 bases, with 13 bases sitting between them.

This chain connects TRBV5-1 to TRBJ1-2, with D possibly matching TRBD1 (5 bases). The germline V gene has CDR1 SGHRS and CDR2 YFSETQ. CDR3 length: 14 residues. Trimming removed 5 bases at V and 5 bases at J, with 16 bases between. The CDR3 sequence: CASSRGEVGYGYTF. CDR3 in DNA: TGCGCCAGCAGTCGAGGGGAGGTCGGGTATGGCTACACCTTC.

V and J are TRBV2 and TRBJ1-2; D unclear. The V gene lost 8 bases and the J gene lost 2 bases, with 15 bases spanning the gap. CDR3 length: 14 amino acids. From germline, CDR1 is SNHLY and CDR2 FYNNEI. The DNA for the CDR3 is TGTGCCAGCGGCTCTACGGAGTCGAACTATGGCTACACCTTC. It specifies CASGSTESNYGYTF.

This chain uses TRBV30 with TRBJ1-1; 10 bases fit TRBD1. The germline gives CDR1 GTSNPN, CDR2 SVGIG (reference sequence). J lost 3 bases, V lost 2 bases, and 3 bases had no gene match. CDR3 length: 14 residues. The CDR3 loop is CAWSLGQGYTEAFF. CDR3 nucleotides: TGTGCCTGGAGTCTGGGACAGGGGTACACTGAAGCTTTCTTT.

The genes are TRBV5-6 and TRBJ2-3, with D unresolved. V dropped 1 base and J dropped 4 bases, with 7 bases sitting between them. The CDR3 spans 13 residues. CDR1 and CDR2 (germline): SGHDT, YYEEEE. CDR3 region: CASSLLGSDTQYF. In nucleotides, the CDR3 is TGTGCCAGCAGCTTGCTGGGATCAGATACGCAGTATTTT.

V gene TRBV11-2 combines with J gene TRBJ2-1, with 10 bases that match TRBD2. Germline V gives CDR1 SGHAT, CDR2 FQNNGV. The CDR3 is made up of 15 amino acids. J gave up 1 base and V 6 bases, and 3 bases lay outside the gene matches. CDR3 in DNA: TGTGCCAGCAGACTTAGCGGGAGGTCCTACAATGAGCAGTTCTTC. This gives the protein CASRLSGRSYNEQFF.

The gene calls are TRBV11-2 and TRBJ2-7; 10 nucleotides align to TRBD2. This CDR3 is built from 18 residues. Germline CDR1 SGHAT, CDR2 FQNNGV. Trimming took 5 bases from V and 2 from J; bases not matched to a gene: 15. In nucleotides, the CDR3 is TGTGCCAGCAGCCTTGGCCCCGGGACTAGCGCGAAAGCCTACGAGCAGTACTTC. Amino acids: CASSLGPGTSAKAYEQYF.

The rearrangement uses TRBV10-2 and TRBJ1-1; TRBD1 is a possible D gene (5 bases). CDR1 is WSHSY, CDR2 SAAADI, per germline. The germline V and J ends were trimmed by 2 bases and 10 bases, with 14 bases remaining between them. This CDR3 is built from 13 residues. CDR3 region: CASSEGGGLVAFF. The DNA for the CDR3 is TGCGCCAGCAGTGAGGGGGGGGGATTGGTAGCTTTCTTT.

In its sample, this clone was seen a few times. The genes are TRBV7-6 and TRBJ2-4; TRBD2 agrees at 7 bases. The V segment lost 2 bases and the J segment 4 bases; nucleotides outside the gene matches: 14. This CDR3 spans 18 amino acids. Germline V lookup: CDR1 SGHVS, CDR2 FNYEAQ. The chain's CDR3 is CASSLPPAGLAVKNIQYF. CDR3 coding DNA: TGTGCCAGCAGCTTACCGCCAGCAGGCCTAGCGGTTAAAAACATTCAGTACTTC.

The chain employs TRBV30 and TRBJ1-4; no reliable D call. The CDR3 covers 12 residues. Looked up from germline, CDR1 is GTSNPN and CDR2 is SVGIG (reference sequence). The V end was cut by 3 bases, the J end by 10 bases, with 12 bases between. The CDR3 DNA sequence: TGTGCCTGGAGCGACCTAATCGGAAAACTGTTTTTT. It encodes CAWSDLIGKLFF.

This clone has just one count. This rearrangement joins TRBV7-2 to TRBJ2-1; the match to TRBD1 covers 10 bases. The V gene end was trimmed by 3 bases and the J gene end by 2 bases; junction bases not matched to a gene: 4. The CDR3 is made up of 16 amino acids. Germline CDR1 reads SGHTA; CDR2 reads FQGNSA. The CDR3 bases are TGTGCCAGCAGCTTGCTCGACAGGGGGCCCTACAATGAGCAGTTCTTC. Translation: CASSLLDRGPYNEQFF.

For this clone: The junction and the germline gene differ at one end; a read error may be behind it. The V gene is TRBV11-2, the J gene TRBJ2-7; 7 positions agree with TRBD2. This CDR3 has 15 amino acids. Germline V CDR1 and CDR2: SGHAT, FQNNGV. For the CDR3, the DNA is TGTGCCAGCAGGTTAGGAGGCGCGGGGGTCTACGAGCAGTACTTC. Its translation: CASRLGGAGVYEQYF.

The CDR3 spells CASSLEQYEQYF. CDR3 DNA: TGTGCCAGCAGCTTAGAACAGTACGAGCAGTACTTC. The rearrangement joins TRBV7-8 to TRBJ2-7; D not resolved. This CDR3 region has 12 residues. V was trimmed by 1 base and J by 4 bases, leaving 5 bases between them. The germline V gene has CDR1 SGHVS and CDR2 FQNEAQ.

V usage is TRBV14 and J usage is TRBJ2-2; no reliable D call. Per the germline V gene, CDR1 is SGHDN and CDR2 is FVKESK. The CDR3 sequence is 16 residues long. V was trimmed by 4 bases and J by 1 base, leaving 13 bases between them. Here the CDR3 reads CASSPVDVRNTGELFF. As DNA, the CDR3 is TGTGCCAGCAGCCCTGTGGATGTGCGGAACACCGGGGAGCTGTTTTTT.

This clone showed up just a few times. The chain recombines TRBV9 with TRBJ1-1; TRBD1 might be the D (5 bases). This CDR3 has 14 residues. Looked up from germline, CDR1 is SGDLS and CDR2 is YYNGEE. With 0 bases removed from V and 4 bases from J, the gap between germline ends came to 10 bases. Here the CDR3 DNA reads TGTGCCAGCAGCGTAGCCGGGGCGGCCACTGAAGCTTTCTTT. Translation: CASSVAGAATEAFF. The whole variable domain, remainder taken from reference TRBV9 and TRBJ1-1, is DSGVTQTPKHLITATGQRVTLRCSPRSGDLSVYWYQQSLDQGLQFLIQYYNGEERAKGNILERFSAQQFPDLHSELNLSSLELGDSALYFCASSVAGAATEAFFGQGTRLTVV.

J is TRBJ1-1 and V is TRBV19, with TRBD1 matching 8 bases. V dropped 6 bases and J dropped 1; count of bases not matched to a gene: 7. This CDR3 contains 15 residues. Germline CDR1 is LNHDA and CDR2 is SQIVND (reference sequence). The CDR3 bases are TGTGCCAGTAGGGATACCGACAGGGGGAACACTGAAGCTTTCTTT. It specifies CASRDTDRGNTEAFF.

The chain is built from TRBV9 and TRBJ1-3; 7 nucleotides align to TRBD1. The V gene end was trimmed by 0 bases and the J gene end by 4 bases; junction bases not matched to a gene: 7. CDR3 length: 16 amino acids. The germline V gene encodes CDR1 SGDLS and CDR2 YYNGEE. CDR3 DNA: TGTGCCAGCAGCGTAGGAGAGGGGGCGAGGGGAAACACCATATATTTT. It codes for CASSVGEGARGNTIYF.

J is TRBJ2-7 and V is TRBV29-1; D may be TRBD1 (6 bases). V lost 4 bases and J lost 2, with 15 bases in between. The CDR3 is made up of 14 amino acids. The germline gives CDR1 SQVTM, CDR2 ANQGSEA. As DNA, the CDR3 is TGCAGCGTTGCGGGTTTGGGGGCAACCTACGAGCAGTACTTC. It codes for CSVAGLGATYEQYF.

This clone was seen a few times. The gene calls are TRBV11-3 and TRBJ2-2, with D maybe TRBD1 (6 bases). The CDR3 length is 16 residues. The germline V gene encodes CDR1 SGHNT and CDR2 YENEEA. Trimming pared 5 bases from V and 0 bases from J, leaving 13 bases between. In DNA form, the CDR3 reads TGTGCCAGCAGCAAGCGACAGGTTTCGAACACCGGGGAGCTGTTTTTT. This gives the protein CASSKRQVSNTGELFF.